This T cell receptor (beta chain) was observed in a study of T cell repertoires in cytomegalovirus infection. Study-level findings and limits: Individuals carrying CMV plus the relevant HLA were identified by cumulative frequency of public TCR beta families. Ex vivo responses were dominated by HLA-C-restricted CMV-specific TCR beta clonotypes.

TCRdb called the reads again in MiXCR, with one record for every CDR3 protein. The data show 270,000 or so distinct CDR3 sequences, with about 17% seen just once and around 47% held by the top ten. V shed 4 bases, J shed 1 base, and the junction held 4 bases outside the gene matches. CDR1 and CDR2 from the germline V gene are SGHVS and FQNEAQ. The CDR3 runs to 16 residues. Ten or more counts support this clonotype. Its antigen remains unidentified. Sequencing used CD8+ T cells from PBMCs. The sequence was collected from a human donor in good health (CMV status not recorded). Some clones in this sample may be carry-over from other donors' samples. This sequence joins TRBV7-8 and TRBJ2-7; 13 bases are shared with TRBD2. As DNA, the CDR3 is TGTGCCAGCAGCTCAGGACTAGCGGGAGAGTCCTACGAGCAGTACTTC. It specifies CASSSGLAGESYEQYF.